This T cell receptor beta chain was identified in a study of a mutant IDH1 vaccine in newly diagnosed glioma. Sample time point: week 5, during vaccination. Vaccination comprised doses that each held 300 ug of mutant IDH1 20-mer peptide, plus topical imiquimod. Using immunoSEQ multiplex PCR, the repertoire was profiled, and TCRdb retains in-frame clones only, with some absent. The sample has roughly 42,000 clones; 80% to 90% are singletons. Whole-study results and caveats: No link was apparently found between pseudoprogression and changes in top peripheral T cell clonotypes.

Notes on this clone: What it binds is not known.

This CDR3 has 13 residues. CDR1 is MNHNS and CDR2 is SASEGT in the germline V gene. With 6 bases removed from V and 2 bases from J, the gap between germline ends came to 10 bases. The chain uses TRBV6-1 and TRBJ1-1, with D hard to call. The starting material was PBMCs, obtained from a glioma patient whose treatment included an IDH1 peptide vaccine. The origin of this receptor is a man aged 35 to 55 with glioma. The CDR3 loop is CASSSPVNTEAFF. DNA of the CDR3: TGTGCCAGCAGCTCACCCGTTAACACTGAAGCTTTCTTT.